This TCR beta chain was captured in a study of blood T cell repertoires in COVID-19. CDR1 is SGHNT and CDR2 is YYREEE in the germline V gene (reference sequence). V lost 4 bases, J lost 3 bases, and 10 bases stayed unmatched. The CDR3 is 15 residues long. TCRdb keeps only in-frame clones here, not all; method: immunoSEQ multiplex PCR. Of over 200,000 clones listed, approximately 88% are singletons. Sequenced input: PBMCs or T cells enriched from blood (not recorded which). This TCR was sampled from a woman aged 40 to 49 with acute COVID-19. The chain couples TRBV5-4 to TRBJ2-7, with TRBD1 matching over 7 bases. The CDR3 region has the DNA TGTGCCAGCAGCGATCCGGACAGGACCCACTACGAGCAGTACTTC. It codes for CASSDPDRTHYEQYF.